Shown below are 25 T cell receptor beta chains from a single sample sequenced in a study of T cells after yellow fever vaccination. Each CDR3 protein is one row after TCRdb ran MiXCR on the 5' RACE reads. The sample includes about 580,000 distinct CDR3 sequences, roughly 17% of them seen just once. The sample in question was PBMCs, obtained 5 to 6 days after the first yellow fever vaccination. The receptors were gathered from a man aged 18 to 30 who received the YFV17D yellow fever vaccine.

This clonotype was found a few times. The chain links TRBV20-1 to TRBJ2-5; TRBD2 aligns across 7 bases. This CDR3 spans 13 amino acids. Germline trimming cut 6 bases from V and 3 bases from J; bases unmatched to any gene: 7. Per germline, CDR1 DFQATT and CDR2 SNEGSKA (reference sequence). Written as DNA, the CDR3 is TGCAGTGCGACTGGCGGGGGTGAAGAGACCCAGTACTTC. Translation gives CSATGGGEETQYF.

This clonotype has at least ten counts. The chain couples TRBV30 to TRBJ2-5; D unclear. The CDR3 has 11 amino acids. The V gene's germline CDR1 is GTSNPN and CDR2 SVGIG (reference sequence). With 0 bases removed from V and 5 bases from J, the gap between germline ends came to 4 bases. The CDR3 loop reads CAWSVGETQYF. The CDR3, as DNA: TGTGCCTGGAGTGTGGGTGAGACCCAGTACTTC.

The table lists this clonotype with a few counts. V gene TRBV18 combines with J gene TRBJ2-3; 13 bases agree with TRBD2. Per germline, CDR1 KGHSH and CDR2 LQKENI. V was pared by 3 bases and J by 4 bases, with 4 bases of the junction left unmatched. The CDR3 spans 16 residues. In DNA, the CDR3 is TGTGCCAGCTCACCCCGGACTAGCGGGGGATCAGATACGCAGTATTTT. Translation: CASSPRTSGGSDTQYF. The full variable domain, in which reference TRBV18 and TRBJ2-3 provide the parts outside the CDR3, is NAGVMQNPRHLVRRRGQEARLRCSPMKGHSHVYWYRQLPEEGLKFMVYLQKENIIDESGMPKERFSAEFPKEGPSILRIQQVVRGDSAAYFCASSPRTSGGSDTQYFGPGTRLTVL.

The CDR3 here is CASSFLGGSEQFF. For the CDR3, the DNA is TGTGCCAGCAGCTTCCTCGGGGGGAGTGAGCAGTTCTTC. This rearrangement joins TRBV7-3 to TRBJ2-1, with 7 bases lining up with TRBD2. V shed 3 bases, J shed 9 bases, and the junction held 5 bases outside the gene matches. This CDR3 region has 13 residues. From germline, CDR1 is SGHTA and CDR2 FQGTGA.

This clonotype occurred a few times. V is TRBV2 and J is TRBJ1-4, with a weak D call TRBD1 (5 bases). The CDR3 is made up of 15 amino acids. V lost 6 bases and J lost 3, with 14 bases in between. Germline loops: CDR1 SNHLY, CDR2 FYNNEI. CDR3 protein: CASSRQLRANEKLFF. The CDR3 nucleotides are TGTGCCAGCAGCCGACAGTTGCGAGCTAATGAAAAACTGTTTTTT. The variable domain in full, completed from reference TRBV2 and TRBJ1-4, reads EPEVTQTPSHQVTQMGQEVILRCVPISNHLYFYWYRQILGQKVEFLVSFYNNEISEKSEIFDDQFSVERPDGSNFTLKIRSTKLEDSAMYFCASSRQLRANEKLFFGSGTQLSVL.

V is TRBV24-1 and J is TRBJ1-2; tentative D call: TRBD1 (6 bases). Looked up from germline, CDR1 is KGHDR and CDR2 is SFDVKD. The CDR3 is 12 amino acids. V lost 4 bases and J lost 7, with 9 bases in between. Written as DNA, the CDR3 is TGTGCCACCAGTGAAACAGGGTTTGGCTACACCTTC. It is translated as CATSETGFGYTF.

There are many counts of this clonotype. The chain has TRBV7-9 and TRBJ2-7, with D perhaps TRBD2 (5 bases). Germline V gene sequence: CDR1 SEHNR, CDR2 FQNEAQ (reference sequence). Between the trimmed V and J ends, which lost 1 base and 3 bases, there was a span of 16 bases. The CDR3 sequence is 16 residues long. For the CDR3, the DNA is TGTGCCAGCAGCTTAGTCGGCGGGTCAACCTTCTACGAGCAGTACGTC. Translating it yields CASSLVGGSTFYEQYV.

Note on this clonotype: A read error may produce the germline difference seen at one junction end. V and J are TRBV6-5 and TRBJ1-5; no clear D. The germline V gene has CDR1 MNHEY and CDR2 SVGAGI. The CDR3 is 13 amino acids. Written as DNA, the CDR3 is TGTGCCAGCAGATACTCTGGCAATCAGCCCCAGCATTTT. It encodes CASRYSGNQPQHF.

This chain links TRBV4-1 with TRBJ2-7; 14 nucleotides line up with TRBD2. V was clipped by 0 bases and J by 5 bases; unmatched bases: 21. The CDR3 is 22 amino acids. Germline CDR1 is MGHRA and CDR2 is YSYEKL. The CDR3 loop is CASSQDRPAGLAGELQRNEQYV. The CDR3 nucleotides read TGCGCCAGCAGCCAAGATCGGCCGGCGGGACTAGCGGGGGAGCTCCAAAGGAACGAGCAGTACGTC.

In its sample, this clonotype was seen many times. The V gene is TRBV4-1, the J gene TRBJ2-5; D is perhaps TRBD2 (6 bases). CDR1 and CDR2 (germline): MGHRA, YSYEKL. V was trimmed by 4 bases and J by 2 bases, leaving 11 bases between them. CDR3 length: 14 residues. CDR3 bases: TGCGCCAGCAGCCCCCGGGGGTTACAAGAGACCCAGTACTTC. This sequence encodes CASSPRGLQETQYF.

The V gene is TRBV10-3, the J gene TRBJ1-3; unclear D gene. Germline V gene lookup returns CDR1 ENHRY and CDR2 SYGVKD. V was trimmed by 11 bases and J by 3 bases, leaving 11 bases between them. The CDR3 has 12 residues. The CDR3 DNA reads as TGTGCCGCCCTCCGTGATGGAAACACCATATATTTT. Its protein is CAALRDGNTIYF.

This clonotype has only a few counts. V and J are TRBV7-9 and TRBJ2-2; TRBD1 matches at 9 bases. The CDR3 is 17 amino acids. V gave up 4 bases and J gave up 6 bases; unmatched junction bases: 12. In germline, CDR1 is SEHNR, CDR2 FQNEAQ (reference sequence). The CDR3 region has the DNA TGTGCCAGCAGCTATTACCCGGGACAGGGAATCCCCGGGGAGCTGTTTTTT. Amino acids: CASSYYPGQGIPGELFF.

This clonotype was found a few times. The chain uses TRBV5-1 and TRBJ2-2, with 7 bases that match TRBD1. Trimming removed 4 bases from V and 8 bases from J; junction bases left unmatched: 8. Germline CDR1 is SGHRS and CDR2 is YFSETQ. This CDR3 is 14 amino acids long. Written as DNA, the CDR3 is TGCGCCAGCAGCCTGGGACAGTTTGGTGGGGAGCTGTTTTTT. Translation gives CASSLGQFGGELFF.

The rearrangement uses TRBV5-4 and TRBJ2-7, with TRBD1 as a possible D gene (6 bases). Trimming removed 3 bases from V and 0 bases from J, with 7 bases in between. The CDR3 covers 13 residues. Germline loops: CDR1 SGHNT, CDR2 YYREEE (reference sequence). The CDR3 spells CASSWDTSYEQYV. The CDR3, as DNA: TGTGCCAGCAGCTGGGACACCTCCTACGAGCAGTACGTC.

V is TRBV20-1 and J is TRBJ2-7, with 12 bases lining up with TRBD1. This CDR3 has 15 amino acids. The trim removed 0 bases at V and 4 bases at J, leaving 4 bases unmatched. Germline-derived CDR1 and CDR2 are DFQATT and SNEGSKA (reference sequence). CDR3 region: CSARDQGQGAYEQYV. CDR3 coding DNA: TGCAGTGCTAGAGATCAGGGACAGGGGGCGTACGAGCAGTACGTC.

The chain recombines TRBV2 with TRBJ2-3; TRBD2 matches at 10 bases. Germline V gene lookup returns CDR1 SNHLY and CDR2 FYNNEI. V lost 6 bases to trimming and J lost 2 bases; unmatched junction nucleotides: 8. This CDR3 has 16 amino acids. The CDR3 reads CASSATLAGNTDTQYF. CDR3 in DNA: TGTGCCAGCAGCGCGACACTAGCGGGGAACACAGATACGCAGTATTTT.

This chain joins TRBV6-1 and TRBJ1-4; TRBD1 agrees at 7 bases. There are 16 residues in the CDR3. CDR1 and CDR2 from the germline V gene are MNHNS and SASEGT. With 4 bases clipped from V and 3 bases from J, the junction kept 8 bases outside the gene matches. The CDR3 region is CASSARTRGSNEKLFF. The DNA of the CDR3 is TGTGCCAGCAGTGCTCGCACCAGGGGGTCTAATGAAAAACTGTTTTTT.

This clonotype came up many times. The V gene is TRBV20-1, the J gene TRBJ2-7, with 7 bases fitting TRBD1. The CDR3 loop spans 13 amino acids. The germline CDR1 and CDR2 sequences are DFQATT and SNEGSKA (reference sequence). The V gene end was trimmed by 6 bases and the J gene end by 4 bases; junction bases not matched to a gene: 9. The CDR3 is CSATGTVIYEQYF. CDR3 bases: TGCAGTGCCACCGGGACAGTTATTTACGAGCAGTACTTC.

This clonotype turned up a few times. The rearrangement joins TRBV7-3 to TRBJ2-1; TRBD2 is a possible D gene (5 bases). This CDR3 is built from 13 residues. V was trimmed by 1 base and J by 8 bases, leaving 9 bases between them. CDR1 is SGHTA and CDR2 is FQGTGA in the germline V gene. The CDR3 region is CASSLNPGDEQFF. The CDR3 DNA follows: TGTGCCAGCAGCTTAAACCCCGGGGATGAGCAGTTCTTC.

The V gene is TRBV18, the J gene TRBJ1-5; D call uncertain. Trimming took off 3 bases at V and 2 bases at J, with 11 bases between the two ends. The CDR3 is 15 residues long. The germline V gene has CDR1 KGHSH and CDR2 LQKENI. This chain's CDR3 is CASSPVPIGNQPQHF. CDR3 DNA: TGTGCCAGCTCACCTGTACCTATTGGCAATCAGCCCCAGCATTTT.

The CDR3 DNA follows: TGCAGTGCTGGACAGGGGGTTAGATCCTACAATGAGCAGTTCTTC. Protein product: CSAGQGVRSYNEQFF. V is TRBV20-1 and J is TRBJ2-1; 10 positions agree with TRBD1. With V trimmed by 5 bases and J by 1 base, 5 bases remained unmatched. CDR3 length: 15 residues. Germline CDR1 DFQATT, CDR2 SNEGSKA (reference sequence).

This clonotype was observed a handful of times. The chain has TRBV6-1 and TRBJ2-5, with TRBD2 identical over 8 bases. The V gene's germline CDR1 is MNHNS and CDR2 SASEGT. There are 15 residues in the CDR3. V shed 6 bases and J 3 bases; nucleotides not matched to a gene: 9. The CDR3 reads CASRPPGLVKETQYF. The CDR3 DNA follows: TGTGCCAGCAGACCTCCGGGACTAGTCAAAGAGACCCAGTACTTC.

This sequence joins TRBV5-4 and TRBJ2-1, with 14 bases fitting TRBD2. CDR1 is SGHNT and CDR2 is YYREEE in the germline V gene (reference sequence). V was clipped by 3 bases and J by 9 bases; unmatched bases: 2. CDR3 length: 14 amino acids. CDR3: CASSSGTSGGEQFF. In DNA form, the CDR3 reads TGTGCCAGCAGCTCCGGGACTAGCGGGGGTGAGCAGTTCTTC.

The gene calls are TRBV6-2 or TRBV6-3 and TRBJ2-1, with D possibly matching TRBD1 (5 bases). Germline loops: CDR1 MNHEY, CDR2 SVGEGT. This CDR3 comprises 14 residues. V dropped 4 bases and J dropped 9 bases, with 16 bases sitting between them. The CDR3 loop reads CASSSHLGAREQFF. The CDR3 DNA reads TGTGCCAGCAGTTCTCATCTAGGGGCTCGTGAGCAGTTCTTC.

The chain uses TRBV28 and TRBJ2-3, with D unresolved. The CDR3 consists of 13 residues. Germline-derived CDR1 and CDR2 are MDHEN and SYDVKM. Trimming stripped 2 bases from V and 2 bases from J, with 5 bases between. CDR3 coding DNA: TGTGCCAGCAGTTTACCAGACACAGATACGCAGTATTTT. Translated: CASSLPDTDTQYF.